A single sample is the source of the 27 T cell receptor beta chains below, sequenced in a study of blood T cell repertoires in COVID-19. Only in-frame clones appear in the TCRdb table, and some are missing; sequencing was by immunoSEQ multiplex PCR. The sample records around 100,000 clones, around nine tenths being singletons. Sequenced: peripheral blood. The receptor set was obtained from a man in his fifties or sixties with acute or convalescent COVID-19.

This rearrangement joins TRBV30 to TRBJ1-2; D might be TRBD1 (5 bases). V lost 0 bases to trimming and J lost 2 bases, with 10 bases between them. Germline lookup yields CDR1 GTSNPN and CDR2 SVGIG (reference sequence). This CDR3 is built from 14 residues. The CDR3 loop is CAWSVMAGNYGYTF. CDR3 nucleotide sequence: TGTGCCTGGAGTGTGATGGCAGGGAACTATGGCTACACCTTC.

The chain has TRBV9 and TRBJ2-6; D gene uncertain. V lost 0 bases to trimming and J lost 2 bases, with 6 bases between them. In germline, CDR1 is SGDLS, CDR2 YYNGEE. The CDR3 sequence is 15 residues long. Here the CDR3 reads CASSVGAPGANVLTF. The CDR3 DNA follows: TGTGCCAGCAGCGTAGGGGCCCCTGGGGCCAACGTCCTGACTTTC.

This chain uses TRBV27 with TRBJ2-3; 8 positions match TRBD1. Trimming removed 0 bases from V and 2 bases from J; junction bases left unmatched: 7. The CDR3 runs 17 residues. Germline V lookup: CDR1 MNHEY, CDR2 SMNVEV (reference sequence). The CDR3 reads CASSLSPRDRYTDTQYF. DNA for the CDR3: TGTGCCAGCAGTTTATCACCCCGGGACAGGTACACAGATACGCAGTATTTT.

V usage is TRBV19 and J usage is TRBJ1-5; D might be TRBD1 (5 bases). This CDR3 contains 14 residues. V was clipped by 7 bases and J by 0 bases, with 10 bases between them. The germline CDR1 and CDR2 sequences are LNHDA and SQIVND (reference sequence). The CDR3: CASKGDYSNQPQHF. CDR3 DNA: TGTGCCAGTAAAGGGGACTATAGCAATCAGCCCCAGCATTTT.

The CDR3 protein is CASSQDRGQADTQYF. The CDR3 DNA sequence: TGCGCCAGCAGCCAAGATCGAGGACAGGCAGATACGCAGTATTTT. The chain employs TRBV4-3 and TRBJ2-3; TRBD1 matches 7 bases. V lost 0 bases, J lost 4 bases, and 4 bases stayed unmatched. Germline assignment: CDR1 LGHNA and CDR2 YSLEER. The CDR3 contains 15 residues.

The chain carries TRBV30 and TRBJ1-6; 9 positions match TRBD1. In germline, CDR1 is GTSNPN, CDR2 SVGIG (reference sequence). The CDR3 sequence is 14 residues long. Trimming cost V 3 bases and J 10 bases; bases outside gene matches: 7. The CDR3 DNA is TGTGCCTGGAGCACAGGGGGCGGAGGATCACCCCTCCACTTT. This encodes CAWSTGGGGSPLHF. The full variable domain, with the rest looked up from reference TRBV30 and TRBJ1-6, is SQTIHQWPATLVQPVGSPLSLECTVEGTSNPNLYWYRQAAGRGLQLLFYSVGIGQISSEVPQNLSASRPQDRQFILSSKKLLLSDSGFYLCAWSTGGGGSPLHFGNGTRLTVT.

The table lists this clone with a count of one. This chain joins TRBV18 and TRBJ2-7; the match to TRBD1 covers 7 bases. Germline lookup yields CDR1 KGHSH and CDR2 LQKENI. J lost 1 base, V lost 0 bases, and 0 bases had no gene match. The CDR3 length is 14 residues. The CDR3 sequence is CASSPPDRSYEQYF. CDR3 DNA sequence: TGTGCCAGCTCACCACCGGACAGGTCCTACGAGCAGTACTTC.

The CDR3 sequence: CASSLYGTDFNYGYTF. CDR3 nucleotides: TGCGCCAGCAGCTTGTATGGGACAGACTTTAACTATGGCTACACCTTC. This chain connects TRBV5-1 to TRBJ1-2; 7 nucleotides agree with TRBD1. Trimming at V came to 1 base and at J to 1 base, leaving 7 bases not matched to a gene. The CDR3 covers 16 residues. The V gene's germline CDR1 is SGHRS and CDR2 YFSETQ. The variable domain in full, completed from reference TRBV5-1 and TRBJ1-2, reads KAGVTQTPRYLIKTRGQQVTLSCSPISGHRSVSWYQQTPGQGLQFLFEYFSETQRNKGNFPGRFSGRQFSNSRSEMNVSTLELGDSALYLCASSLYGTDFNYGYTFGSGTRLTVV.

The chain joins TRBV10-3 to TRBJ2-2; TRBD2 aligns across 10 bases. Trimming removed 2 bases from V and 6 bases from J; junction bases left unmatched: 12. The germline V gene encodes CDR1 ENHRY and CDR2 SYGVKD. The CDR3 length is 18 residues. The CDR3 nucleotides read TGTGCCATCAGTGAGATAAACAGCGGGAGGGCTCGACCCGGGGAGCTGTTTTTT. Amino acids: CAISEINSGRARPGELFF.

V usage is TRBV19 and J usage is TRBJ1-5; TRBD1 matches at 10 bases. The CDR3 covers 17 residues. The germline V gene encodes CDR1 LNHDA and CDR2 SQIVND (reference sequence). The V gene end was trimmed by 4 bases and the J gene end by 5 bases; junction bases not matched to a gene: 11. The CDR3 loop reads CASSTGTGTGVDQPQHF. The CDR3 DNA sequence: TGTGCCAGTAGTACAGGGACAGGGACAGGGGTCGATCAGCCCCAGCATTTT.

The J gene is TRBJ2-3, the V gene TRBV10-1, with D perhaps matching TRBD1 (7 bases). Between the trimmed V and J ends, which lost 0 bases and 0 bases, there was a span of 16 bases. Germline CDR1 reads WNHNN; CDR2 reads SYGVQD (reference sequence). CDR3 length: 18 residues. The CDR3 sequence is CASSESEGDRASTDTQYF. The CDR3 DNA is TGCGCCAGCAGTGAGTCGGAGGGGGACAGAGCTAGCACAGATACGCAGTATTTT.

The chain links TRBV24-1 to TRBJ1-5; 11 bases are shared with TRBD1. The CDR3 contains 17 residues. Per the germline V gene, CDR1 is KGHDR and CDR2 is SFDVKD. V dropped 3 bases and J dropped 3; count of bases not matched to a gene: 6. Here the CDR3 reads CATSDAGQGASNQPQHF. The CDR3 nucleotides are TGTGCCACCAGTGATGCTGGACAGGGGGCCTCCAATCAGCCCCAGCATTTT.

This chain uses TRBV5-4 with TRBJ2-1; tentative D call: TRBD1 (6 bases). V lost 3 bases and J 4 bases, leaving 11 bases between the germline ends. The germline gives CDR1 SGHNT, CDR2 YYREEE (reference sequence). CDR3 size: 14 residues. CDR3 in amino acids: CASSSRDKYNEQFF. CDR3 DNA: TGTGCCAGCAGCTCCCGGGACAAGTACAATGAGCAGTTCTTC.

The chain joins TRBV11-2 to TRBJ1-2; maybe TRBD1 (6 bases). Trimming stripped 5 bases from V and 3 bases from J, with 13 bases between. The CDR3 is made up of 14 amino acids. Germline V gene data show CDR1 as SGHAT and CDR2 as FQNNGV. CDR3 DNA sequence: TGTGCCAGCAGCCATCCCGACAGGCACTATGGCTACACCTTC. This encodes CASSHPDRHYGYTF. The entire variable domain, with the rest obtained from reference TRBV11-2 and TRBJ1-2, is as follows: EAGVAQSPRYKIIEKRQSVAFWCNPISGHATLYWYQQILGQGPKLLIQFQNNGVVDDSQLPKDRFSAERLKGVDSTLKIQPAKLEDSAVYLCASSHPDRHYGYTFGSGTRLTVV.

This clone came up a few times. CDR3 sequence (DNA): TGTGCCAGCAGCTTGTTCGAGATTTATAGCAATCAGCCCCAGCATTTT. Amino acids: CASSLFEIYSNQPQHF. The J gene is TRBJ1-5, the V gene TRBV5-8; D call uncertain. This CDR3 spans 16 amino acids. The ends were cut back, 1 base at V and 0 bases at J, with 11 bases in the middle. CDR1 is SGHTS and CDR2 is YDEGEE in the germline V gene.

V gene TRBV18 combines with J gene TRBJ1-3; no firm D call. Germline CDR1 is KGHSH and CDR2 is LQKENI. CDR3 length: 16 amino acids. V was cut by 1 base and J by 0 bases, with 10 bases left in between. CDR3 DNA sequence: TGTGCCAGCTCACCACTAGTCACGAGCTCTGGAAACACCATATATTTT. Translation gives CASSPLVTSSGNTIYF.

The V and J genes are TRBV9 and TRBJ1-5; 9 bases match TRBD1. Germline V gives CDR1 SGDLS, CDR2 YYNGEE. Unmatched junction bases numbered 3, after V lost 3 bases and J lost 5 bases. The CDR3 length is 14 residues. CDR3 protein: CASSAQGADQPQHF. For the CDR3, the DNA is TGTGCCAGCAGCGCACAGGGGGCGGATCAGCCCCAGCATTTT.

This clone has more than one count but fewer than ten. J is TRBJ2-7 and V is TRBV18, with D perhaps matching TRBD1 (6 bases). This CDR3 contains 15 residues. V was clipped by 0 bases and J by 5 bases, with 14 bases between them. In germline, CDR1 is KGHSH, CDR2 LQKENI. Here the CDR3 reads CASSPPRQGPNEQYF. The CDR3 DNA is TGTGCCAGCTCACCACCGAGGCAGGGGCCCAACGAGCAGTACTTC.

The V gene is TRBV7-2, the J gene TRBJ2-5; 9 bases match TRBD1. There are 13 residues in the CDR3. From germline, CDR1 is SGHTA and CDR2 FQGNSA. The J segment lost 5 bases and the V segment lost 7 bases, leaving 5 bases of the junction unmatched. CDR3 loop: CASNRGRWETQYF. The DNA for the CDR3 is TGTGCCAGCAACAGGGGGCGGTGGGAGACCCAGTACTTC.

CDR3 residues: CASSGRGGNPYEQYF. The CDR3 bases are TGTGCCAGCAGCGGGCGTGGCGGGAATCCCTACGAGCAGTACTTC. The chain is built from TRBV5-6 and TRBJ2-7; possibly TRBD2 for D (6 bases). V was clipped by 4 bases and J by 2 bases, with 16 bases between them. CDR3 length: 15 residues. Germline loops: CDR1 SGHDT, CDR2 YYEEEE.

The chain carries TRBV7-2 and TRBJ2-5, with 11 positions matching TRBD1. With 3 bases clipped from V and 5 bases from J, the junction kept 5 bases outside the gene matches. The CDR3 sequence is 15 residues long. Germline CDR1 reads SGHTA; CDR2 reads FQGNSA. The CDR3 here is CASSFRTGGAETQYF. As DNA, the CDR3 is TGTGCCAGCAGCTTCCGGACAGGGGGCGCGGAGACCCAGTACTTC.

This clone was picked up one time. The CDR3 loop is CASSPGLAGVGEQYF. The CDR3 DNA reads as TGTGCCAGCAGCCCCGGACTAGCGGGAGTGGGGGAGCAGTACTTC. The chain joins TRBV7-7 to TRBJ2-7; 13 positions agree with TRBD2. Losses at the gene ends were 5 bases for V and 7 bases for J; bases not matched to a gene: 8. The CDR3 runs 15 residues. CDR1 is SSHAT, CDR2 FNYEAQ, per germline (reference sequence). Full variable domain (remainder filled in from reference TRBV7-7 and TRBJ2-7): GAGVSQSPRYKVTKRGQDVTLRCDPISSHATLYWYQQALGQGPEFLTYFNYEAQPDKSGLPSDRFSAERPEGSISTLTIQRTEQRDSAMYRCASSPGLAGVGEQYFGPGTRLTVT.

V usage is TRBV30 and J usage is TRBJ2-5; D possibly corresponds to TRBD1 (6 bases). V was clipped by 0 bases and J by 2 bases, with 13 bases between them. The germline CDR1 and CDR2 sequences are GTSNPN and SVGIG (reference sequence). The CDR3 has 15 amino acids. The CDR3 region has the DNA TGTGCCTGGAGTGTAGGGGGACGGGGTCAAGAGACCCAGTACTTC. It encodes CAWSVGGRGQETQYF.

This chain connects TRBV29-1 to TRBJ1-2; 9 bases map to TRBD1. Germline V gene lookup returns CDR1 SQVTM and CDR2 ANQGSEA. J was trimmed by 6 bases and V by 5 bases; bases with no gene match: 4. This CDR3 is built from 12 residues. The DNA for the CDR3 is TGCAGCGTTACAGGGGGCACTAATGGCTACACCTTC. This encodes CSVTGGTNGYTF.

This chain joins TRBV11-2 and TRBJ2-7; 7 bases line up with TRBD1. The length of the CDR3 is 15 residues. CDR1 SGHAT and CDR2 FQNNGV come from the germline V gene. With 1 base clipped from V and 7 bases from J, the junction kept 10 bases outside the gene matches. The CDR3 DNA sequence: TGTGCCAGCAGCTTAGGACAGGGTGGCGTAAGGGAGCAGTACTTC. This encodes CASSLGQGGVREQYF. Full variable domain (outside the CDR3, taken from reference TRBV11-2 and TRBJ2-7): EAGVAQSPRYKIIEKRQSVAFWCNPISGHATLYWYQQILGQGPKLLIQFQNNGVVDDSQLPKDRFSAERLKGVDSTLKIQPAKLEDSAVYLCASSLGQGGVREQYFGPGTRLTVT.

V gene TRBV7-8 combines with J gene TRBJ2-2, with 9 bases matching TRBD2. The CDR3 is made up of 19 amino acids. V dropped 5 bases and J dropped 2; count of bases not matched to a gene: 15. Germline CDR1 is SGHVS and CDR2 is FQNEAQ. This CDR3 reads CASSRTGTSPLLNTGELFF. DNA of the CDR3: TGTGCCAGCAGCCGAACCGGGACTAGCCCCCTTTTAAACACCGGGGAGCTGTTTTTT.

The chain is built from TRBV2 and TRBJ1-1, with TRBD1 as a possible D gene (5 bases). CDR3 length equals 13 residues. The germline gives CDR1 SNHLY, CDR2 FYNNEI. V was clipped by 4 bases and J by 7 bases, with 13 bases between them. As DNA, the CDR3 is TGTGCCAGCAGTGTTATTAGACAGATTGAAGCTTTCTTT. This codes for CASSVIRQIEAFF.